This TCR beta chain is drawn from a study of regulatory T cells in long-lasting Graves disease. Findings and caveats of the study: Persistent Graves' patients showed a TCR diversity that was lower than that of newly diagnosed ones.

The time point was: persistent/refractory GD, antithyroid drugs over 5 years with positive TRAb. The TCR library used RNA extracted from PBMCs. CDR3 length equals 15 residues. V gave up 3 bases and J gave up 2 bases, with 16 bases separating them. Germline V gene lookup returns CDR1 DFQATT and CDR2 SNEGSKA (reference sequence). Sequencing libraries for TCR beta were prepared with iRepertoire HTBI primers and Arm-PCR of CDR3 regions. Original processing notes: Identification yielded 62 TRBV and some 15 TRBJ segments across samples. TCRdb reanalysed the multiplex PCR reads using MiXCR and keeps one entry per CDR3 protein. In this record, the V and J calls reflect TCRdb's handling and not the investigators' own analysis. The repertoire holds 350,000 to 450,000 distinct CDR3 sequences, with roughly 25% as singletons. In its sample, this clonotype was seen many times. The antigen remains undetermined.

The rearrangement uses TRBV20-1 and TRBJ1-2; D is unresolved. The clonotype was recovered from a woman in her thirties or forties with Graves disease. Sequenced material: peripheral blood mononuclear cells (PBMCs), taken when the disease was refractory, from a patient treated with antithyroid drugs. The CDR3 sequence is CSARRPSGPNYGYTF. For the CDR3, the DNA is TGCAGTGCTAGGCGCCCGAGTGGCCCGAACTATGGCTACACCTTC.